This T cell receptor (beta chain) was identified during a study of blood T cell repertoires in COVID-19. About the research overall: Whether acute or convalescent, the COVID-19 samples came from the United States, Italy and Spain. In each case, the material was cDNA or gDNA derived from T cells, B-cell-depleted T cells, or PBMCs.

Original data processing: Reference gene primer amplification gave estimated nucleated cell counts. Measured with immunoSEQ multiplex PCR; TCRdb has only the in-frame clones, and not every one. The V and J calls and clone size come from that table; D and trimming were worked out from the DNA. The sample holds hundreds of thousands of clones, 80% to 90% seen once. The TCR was taken from a woman aged 35 to 49 with active or convalescent COVID-19. Source material: peripheral blood.

The CDR3 nucleotides are TGTGCCAGCAGTTACTCTGGTACACGGGATGAGCAGTTCTTC. Its protein is CASSYSGTRDEQFF. J is TRBJ2-1 and V is TRBV6-6; D is ambiguous. This CDR3 is 14 amino acids long. Trimming left V 0 bases short and J 8 bases short, with 11 bases between. Germline V gene lookup returns CDR1 MNHNY and CDR2 SVGAGI (reference sequence).